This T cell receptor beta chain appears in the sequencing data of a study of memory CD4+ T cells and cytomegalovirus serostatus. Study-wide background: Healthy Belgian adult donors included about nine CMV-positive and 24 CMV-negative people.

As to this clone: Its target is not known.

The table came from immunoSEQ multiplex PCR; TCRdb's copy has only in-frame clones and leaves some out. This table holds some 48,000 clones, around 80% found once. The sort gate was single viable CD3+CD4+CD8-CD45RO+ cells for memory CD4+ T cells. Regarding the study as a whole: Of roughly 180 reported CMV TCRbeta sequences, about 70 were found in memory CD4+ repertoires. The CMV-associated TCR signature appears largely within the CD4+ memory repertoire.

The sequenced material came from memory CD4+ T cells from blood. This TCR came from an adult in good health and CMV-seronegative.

For the CDR3, the DNA is TGTGCCAGCAGTATTACACAGGGCAGGGAAAAACTGTTTTTT. Its translation: CASSITQGREKLFF. The chain links TRBV6-5 to TRBJ1-4; a possible D gene is TRBD1 (6 bases). Trimming removed 5 bases from V and 8 bases from J, with 15 bases in between. The CDR3 has 14 residues. In germline, CDR1 is MNHEY, CDR2 SVGAGI.